The 9 T cell receptor beta chains given below trace back to one sample, sequenced in a study of beta chain features in type 1 diabetes. Of the isolated RNA, all was reverse transcribed, and so the sequenced material was expressed TCRB transcripts. This table comes from immunoSEQ multiplex PCR, and its TCRdb copy is limited to in-frame clones, with some not included. The sample carries a few hundred thousand clones, approximately 15% recorded once. Sequencing used naive CD4+ T cells from blood. These receptors were collected from a man aged 30-40 years in good health.

This clone was found a few times. The rearrangement links TRBV14 to TRBJ2-5, with D unclear. V was cut by 0 bases and J by 4 bases, with 3 bases left in between. This CDR3 has 12 residues. CDR1 and CDR2 from the germline V gene are SGHDN and FVKESK. CDR3 protein: CASSQDTETQYF. In DNA, the CDR3 is TGTGCCAGCAGCCAAGATACAGAGACCCAGTACTTC.

The chain is built from TRBV30 and TRBJ1-5; D unclear. CDR3 length: 15 amino acids. CDR1 and CDR2 (germline): GTSNPN, SVGIG (reference sequence). Trimming left V 0 bases short and J 4 bases short, with 13 bases between. The CDR3 DNA reads as TGTGCCTGGAGTGTATCAGGTGGGTTAAATCAGCCCCAGCATTTT. Its translation is CAWSVSGGLNQPQHF.

This clone has more than one count but fewer than ten. The gene calls are TRBV30 and TRBJ1-5; no clear D gene. The CDR3 is made up of 13 amino acids. Germline lookup yields CDR1 GTSNPN and CDR2 SVGIG (reference sequence). V lost 0 bases, J lost 9 bases, and 12 bases lay in between. The CDR3 DNA sequence: TGTGCCTGGAGTGTACGGGAGGATGGGCCCCAGCATTTT. This encodes CAWSVREDGPQHF.

J is TRBJ2-2 and V is TRBV7-6, with D possibly matching TRBD1 (5 bases). The CDR3 has 15 residues. Deletions cut 5 bases from V and 7 bases from J, with 17 bases between. Looked up from germline, CDR1 is SGHVS and CDR2 is FNYEAQ. The CDR3 coding sequence is TGTGCCAGCAGCGTGAATGGGGCGCAGAGCGGGGAGCTGTTTTTT. Translation gives CASSVNGAQSGELFF.

This clone was recorded a few times. The V and J genes are TRBV5-4 and TRBJ2-4; no clear D gene. Trimming took 0 bases from V and 0 from J, leaving 4 bases between them. This CDR3 has 14 amino acids. The germline gives CDR1 SGHNT, CDR2 YYREEE (reference sequence). The chain's CDR3 is CASSLELAKNIQYF. The CDR3 DNA follows: TGTGCCAGCAGCTTGGAGCTAGCCAAAAACATTCAGTACTTC.

The table lists this clone with a few counts. This sequence joins TRBV30 and TRBJ1-5; D unresolved. V shed 2 bases and J shed 6 bases, with 14 bases lying between them. Germline CDR1 and CDR2: GTSNPN and SVGIG (reference sequence). This CDR3 is 14 amino acids long. The CDR3: CAWSSTSGGQPQHF. The CDR3 region has the DNA TGTGCCTGGAGTTCGACTAGCGGCGGTCAGCCCCAGCATTTT. Full variable domain (remainder filled in from reference TRBV30 and TRBJ1-5): SQTIHQWPATLVQPVGSPLSLECTVEGTSNPNLYWYRQAAGRGLQLLFYSVGIGQISSEVPQNLSASRPQDRQFILSSKKLLLSDSGFYLCAWSSTSGGQPQHFGDGTRLSIL.

Turning to this clone: Since a much larger clone is just one base distant, this may be a read error. CDR3 residues: CASSPHNEQFF. The CDR3 DNA sequence: TGTGCCAGCAGCCCCCACAATGAGCAGTTCTTC. This chain connects TRBV7-2 to TRBJ2-1; D gene uncertain. V was cut by 5 bases and J by 5 bases, with 4 bases left in between. Germline V CDR1 and CDR2: SGHTA, FQGNSA. The CDR3 has 11 residues.

This clone was seen only a few times. The chain links TRBV6-5 to TRBJ2-1; unclear D gene. Germline V CDR1 and CDR2: MNHEY, SVGAGI. CDR3 length equals 14 residues. The V and J ends lost 6 bases and 1 base respectively, with 10 bases between them. The CDR3 protein is CASRGKRSYNEQFF. CDR3 sequence (DNA): TGTGCCAGCAGAGGAAAGAGGTCCTACAATGAGCAGTTCTTC.

The V call is TRBV9, the J call TRBJ2-4; D may correspond to TRBD1 or TRBD2 (5 bases each). From germline, CDR1 is SGDLS and CDR2 YYNGEE. V lost 3 bases and J lost 4, with 14 bases in between. The CDR3 contains 15 residues. The CDR3 here is CASSATGTDKNIQYF. CDR3 in DNA: TGTGCCAGCAGCGCAACCGGGACGGATAAAAACATTCAGTACTTC.